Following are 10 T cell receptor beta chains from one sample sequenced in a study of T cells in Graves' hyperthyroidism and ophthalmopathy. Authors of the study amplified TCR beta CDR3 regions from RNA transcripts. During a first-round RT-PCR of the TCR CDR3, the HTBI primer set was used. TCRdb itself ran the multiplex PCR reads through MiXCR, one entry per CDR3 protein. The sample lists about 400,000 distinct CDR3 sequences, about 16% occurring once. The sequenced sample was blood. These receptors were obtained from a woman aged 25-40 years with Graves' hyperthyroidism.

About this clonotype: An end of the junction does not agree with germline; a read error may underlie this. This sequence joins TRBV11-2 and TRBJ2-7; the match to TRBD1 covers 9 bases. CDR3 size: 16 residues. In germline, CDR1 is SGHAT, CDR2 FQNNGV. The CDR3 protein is CASSPNRGRLVFERYF. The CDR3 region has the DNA TGTGCCAGCAGCCCTAACAGGGGGCGCTTGGTTTTCGAGCGGTACTTC.

CDR3 nucleotide sequence: TGTGCCAGCAGTTTAGTATATCGATTAAACATCGGGGGCCAACCCGTTCAGAACACCGGGGAGCTGTTTTTT. Translation: CASSLVYRLNIGGQPVQNTGELFF. V gene TRBV12-3 or TRBV12-4 combines with J gene TRBJ2-2; D tentatively fits TRBD1 or TRBD2 (6 bases each). The CDR3 has 24 residues. V shed 1 base and J shed 1 base, with 34 bases lying between them.

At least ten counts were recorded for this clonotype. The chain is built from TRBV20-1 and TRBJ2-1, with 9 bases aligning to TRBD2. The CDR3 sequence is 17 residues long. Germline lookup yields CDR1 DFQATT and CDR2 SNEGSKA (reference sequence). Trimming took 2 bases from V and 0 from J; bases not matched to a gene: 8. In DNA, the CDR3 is TGCAGTGCTAGAAGACTAGCGGAAAGATCCTCCTACAATGAGCAGTTCTTC. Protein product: CSARRLAERSSYNEQFF.

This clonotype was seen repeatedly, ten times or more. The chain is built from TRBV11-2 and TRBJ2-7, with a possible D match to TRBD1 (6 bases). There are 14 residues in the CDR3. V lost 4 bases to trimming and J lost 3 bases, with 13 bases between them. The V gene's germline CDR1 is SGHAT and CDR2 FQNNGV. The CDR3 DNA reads TGTGCCAGCAGCTCCATGCGAGGGGGCTACGAGCAGTACTTC. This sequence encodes CASSSMRGGYEQYF.

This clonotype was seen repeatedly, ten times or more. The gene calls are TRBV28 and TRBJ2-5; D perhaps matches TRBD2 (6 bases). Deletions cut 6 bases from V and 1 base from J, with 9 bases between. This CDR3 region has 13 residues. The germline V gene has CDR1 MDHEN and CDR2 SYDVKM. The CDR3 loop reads CASSPGVQETQYF. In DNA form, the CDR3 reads TGTGCCAGCAGCCCGGGAGTCCAAGAGACCCAGTACTTC.

CDR3 DNA sequence: TGTGCCAGCAGCCCGAACGCGGACAGGCAATCTCACTACACCTTC. It specifies CASSPNADRQSHYTF. The chain employs TRBV11-1 and TRBJ1-2, with 7 bases aligning to TRBD1. This CDR3 is built from 15 residues. CDR1 and CDR2 from the germline V gene are SGHAT and FQDESV (reference sequence). Unmatched junction bases numbered 16, after V lost 5 bases and J lost 10 bases.

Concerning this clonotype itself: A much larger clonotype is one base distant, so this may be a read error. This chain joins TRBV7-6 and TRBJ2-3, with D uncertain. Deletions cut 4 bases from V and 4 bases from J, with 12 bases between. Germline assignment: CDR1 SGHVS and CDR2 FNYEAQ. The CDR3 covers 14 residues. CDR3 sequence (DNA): TGTGCCAGCAGCTCCCCCTCTCGCGCAGATACGCAGTATTTT. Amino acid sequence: CASSSPSRADTQYF.

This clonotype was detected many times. In nucleotides, the CDR3 is TGTGCCAGCAGTCGAGTAGCGGGATTCACAGATACGCAGTATTTT. This gives the protein CASSRVAGFTDTQYF. The gene calls are TRBV27 and TRBJ2-3, with 8 positions matching TRBD2. Germline V gene lookup returns CDR1 MNHEY and CDR2 SMNVEV (reference sequence). The junction had 6 bases not matched to a gene; V was cut back by 5 bases and J by 2 bases. The CDR3 has 15 residues.

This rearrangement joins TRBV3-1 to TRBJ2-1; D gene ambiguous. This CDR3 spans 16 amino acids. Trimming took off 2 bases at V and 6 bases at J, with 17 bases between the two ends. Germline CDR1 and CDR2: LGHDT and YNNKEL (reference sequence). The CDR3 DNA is TGTGCCAGCAGCCAAAACCGCCGAGACGTTGTCAATGAGCAGTTCTTC. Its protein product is CASSQNRRDVVNEQFF.

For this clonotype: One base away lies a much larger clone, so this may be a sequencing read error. This chain's CDR3 is CASSLSGGTNEQFF. The CDR3 coding sequence is TGTGCCAGCAGTTTGAGCGGGGGCACCAATGAGCAGTTCTTC. The chain has TRBV12-3 or TRBV12-4 and TRBJ2-1; 8 bases match TRBD2. V shed 3 bases, J shed 6 bases, and the junction held 4 bases outside the gene matches. The CDR3 covers 14 residues.